This T cell receptor beta chain was documented in a study of regulatory dendritic cells for organ transplantation. Germline CDR1 reads MNHEY; CDR2 reads SVGAGI. This CDR3 spans 12 amino acids. V was clipped by 9 bases and J by 5 bases, with 14 bases between them. Repertoires were generated with immunoSEQ multiplex PCR, while TCRdb's copy carries only in-frame clones and drops some. The profile shows under 35,000 clones, approximately 88% of them singletons. On this clone itself: Its antigen is currently unknown.

Study-wide results and limits: Memory CD8+ T cells were the most oligoclonal; naive cells were highly diverse. The authors noted considerable between-person heterogeneity in alloreactive memory CD8+ cells. Memory CD8+ clonal expansion seemed more limited with regulatory than mature dendritic cells.

The TCR comes from a human donor in good health. Sequencing was performed on naive CD4+ T cells from blood. Subset reported: CD45RA+ naive T cells. This chain links TRBV6-5 with TRBJ2-7; D remains unclear. CDR3 DNA: TGTGCCAGTGGACGAACCCGCAACGAGCAGTACTTC. Encoded protein: CASGRTRNEQYF.